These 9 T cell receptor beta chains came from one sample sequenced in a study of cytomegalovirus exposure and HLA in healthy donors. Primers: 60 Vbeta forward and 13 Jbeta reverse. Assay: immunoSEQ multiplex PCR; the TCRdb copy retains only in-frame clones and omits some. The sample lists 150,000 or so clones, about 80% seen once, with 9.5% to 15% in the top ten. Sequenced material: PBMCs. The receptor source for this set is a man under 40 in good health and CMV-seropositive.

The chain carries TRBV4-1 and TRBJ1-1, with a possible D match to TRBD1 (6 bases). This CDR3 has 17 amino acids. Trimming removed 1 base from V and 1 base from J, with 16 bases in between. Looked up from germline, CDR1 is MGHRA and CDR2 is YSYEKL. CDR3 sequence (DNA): TGCGCCAGCAGCCAAGTGGGGCAGGGGAGGGGGAACACTGAAGCTTTCTTT. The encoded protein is CASSQVGQGRGNTEAFF.

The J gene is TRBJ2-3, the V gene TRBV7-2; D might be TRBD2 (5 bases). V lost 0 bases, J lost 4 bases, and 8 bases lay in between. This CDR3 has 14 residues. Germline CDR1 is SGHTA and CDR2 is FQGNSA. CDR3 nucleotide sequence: TGTGCCAGCAGCTTAGCGGGAGAGGCAGATACGCAGTATTTT. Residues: CASSLAGEADTQYF.

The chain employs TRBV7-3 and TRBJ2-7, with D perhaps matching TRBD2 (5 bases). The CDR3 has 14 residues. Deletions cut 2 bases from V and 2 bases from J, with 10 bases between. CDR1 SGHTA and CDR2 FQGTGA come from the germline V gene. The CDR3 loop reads CASSLGGSAYEQYF. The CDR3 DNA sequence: TGTGCCAGCAGCTTAGGTGGGAGCGCCTACGAGCAGTACTTC.

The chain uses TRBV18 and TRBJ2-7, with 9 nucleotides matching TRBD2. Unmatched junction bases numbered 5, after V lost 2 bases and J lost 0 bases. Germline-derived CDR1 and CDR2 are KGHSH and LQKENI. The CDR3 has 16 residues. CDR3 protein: CASSPFSGRSSYEQYF. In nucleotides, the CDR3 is TGTGCCAGCTCACCATTTAGCGGGAGATCCTCCTACGAGCAGTACTTC.

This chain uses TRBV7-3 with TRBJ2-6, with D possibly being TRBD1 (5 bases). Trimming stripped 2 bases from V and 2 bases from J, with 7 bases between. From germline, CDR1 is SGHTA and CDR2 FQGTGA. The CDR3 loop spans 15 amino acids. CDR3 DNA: TGTGCCAGCAGCTTACAGGGCCCTGGGGCCAACGTCCTGACTTTC. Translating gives CASSLQGPGANVLTF.

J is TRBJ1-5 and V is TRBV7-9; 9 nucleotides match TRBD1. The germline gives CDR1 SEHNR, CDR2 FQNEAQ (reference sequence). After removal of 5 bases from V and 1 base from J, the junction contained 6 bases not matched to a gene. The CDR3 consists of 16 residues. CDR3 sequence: CASSPQDRGSNQPQHF. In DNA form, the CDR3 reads TGTGCCAGCAGCCCCCAGGACAGGGGAAGCAATCAGCCCCAGCATTTT.

As DNA, the CDR3 is TGTGCCAGCAGCTTTTCACAGGGGGCATCTGGAAACACCATATATTTT. Translating gives CASSFSQGASGNTIYF. The chain carries TRBV7-2 and TRBJ1-3, with TRBD1 identical over 9 bases. The length of the CDR3 is 16 residues. J gave up 1 base and V 3 bases, and 4 bases lay outside the gene matches. Germline V gene data show CDR1 as SGHTA and CDR2 as FQGNSA. The entire variable domain, with the rest obtained from reference TRBV7-2 and TRBJ1-3, is as follows: GAGVSQSPSNKVTEKGKDVELRCDPISGHTALYWYRQSLGQGLEFLIYFQGNSAPDKSGLPSDRFSAERTGGSVSTLTIQRTQQEDSAVYLCASSFSQGASGNTIYFGEGSWLTVV.

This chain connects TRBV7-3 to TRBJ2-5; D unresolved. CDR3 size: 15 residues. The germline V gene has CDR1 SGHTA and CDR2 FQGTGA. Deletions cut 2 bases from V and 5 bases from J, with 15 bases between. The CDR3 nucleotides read TGTGCCAGCAGCTTAGCGTCGGCCCTCGGGGAGACCCAGTACTTC. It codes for CASSLASALGETQYF.

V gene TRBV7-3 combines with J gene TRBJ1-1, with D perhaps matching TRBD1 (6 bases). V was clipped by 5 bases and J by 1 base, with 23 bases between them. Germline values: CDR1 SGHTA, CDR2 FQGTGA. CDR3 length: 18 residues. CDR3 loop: CASSPYTTSTGPNTEAFF. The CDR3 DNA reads TGTGCCAGCAGCCCATACACAACCTCGACAGGACCGAACACTGAAGCTTTCTTT.